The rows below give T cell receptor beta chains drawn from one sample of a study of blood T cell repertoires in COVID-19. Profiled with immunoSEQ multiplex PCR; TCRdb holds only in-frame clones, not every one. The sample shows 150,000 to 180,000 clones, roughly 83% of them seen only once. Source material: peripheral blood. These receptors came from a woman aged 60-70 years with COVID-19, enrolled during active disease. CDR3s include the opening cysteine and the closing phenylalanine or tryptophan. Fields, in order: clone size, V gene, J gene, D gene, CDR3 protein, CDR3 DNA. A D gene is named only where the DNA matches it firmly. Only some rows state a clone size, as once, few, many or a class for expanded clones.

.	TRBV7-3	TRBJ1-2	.	CASSLAPGAGGYTF	TGTGCCAGCAGCTTAGCTCCAGGGGCGGGCGGCTACACCTTC
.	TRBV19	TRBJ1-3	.	CASRRLGRSSGNTIYF	TGTGCCAGTAGGAGACTAGGGCGGAGCTCTGGAAACACCATATATTTT
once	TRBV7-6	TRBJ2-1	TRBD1	CASSLKTGVEQFF	TGTGCCAGCAGCTTAAAGACAGGGGTCGAGCAGTTCTTC
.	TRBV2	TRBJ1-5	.	CASSERAGQPQHF	TGTGCCAGCAGTGAGAGGGCGGGTCAGCCCCAGCATTTT
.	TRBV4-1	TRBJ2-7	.	CASSEDGEYYEQYF	TGCGCCAGCAGCGAGGACGGGGAATACTACGAGCAGTACTTC
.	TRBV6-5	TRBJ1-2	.	CASSYSSDPGYGYTF	TGTGCCAGCAGTTACTCTTCCGACCCGGGCTATGGCTACACCTTC
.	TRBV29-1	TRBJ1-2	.	CSAEMELRQNYGYTF	TGCAGCGCCGAAATGGAATTGCGACAGAACTATGGCTACACCTTC
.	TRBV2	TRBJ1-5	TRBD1	CASSGYRGPGQPQHF	TGTGCCAGCAGTGGTTACAGGGGGCCGGGTCAGCCCCAGCATTTT
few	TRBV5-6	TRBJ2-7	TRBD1	CASSLERGQGVYEQYF	TGTGCCAGCAGCTTGGAGCGGGGACAGGGGGTCTACGAGCAGTACTTC
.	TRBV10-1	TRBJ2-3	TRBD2	CASSEVRGETDTQYF	TGCGCCAGCAGTGAAGTGCGGGGGGAAACAGATACGCAGTATTTT
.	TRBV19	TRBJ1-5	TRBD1	CASSIQGQFNQPQHF	TGTGCCAGTAGCATCCAGGGACAGTTCAATCAGCCCCAGCATTTT
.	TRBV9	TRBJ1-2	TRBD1	CASSVATGDRAFYGYTF	TGTGCCAGCAGCGTAGCTACAGGGGACAGGGCTTTCTATGGCTACACCTTC
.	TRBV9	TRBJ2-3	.	CASSVSQTTDTQYF	TGTGCCAGCAGCGTATCCCAGACTACAGATACGCAGTATTTT
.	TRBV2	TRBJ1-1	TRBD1	CASSATGGTEAFF	TGTGCCAGCAGCGCTACAGGGGGTACTGAAGCTTTCTTT
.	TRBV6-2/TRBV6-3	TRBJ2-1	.	CASSYSRAIAANNEQFF	TGTGCCAGCAGTTACTCTAGGGCGATAGCGGCGAACAATGAGCAGTTCTTC
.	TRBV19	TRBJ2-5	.	CASSLGQLGETQYF	TGTGCCAGTAGTCTTGGACAACTCGGAGAGACCCAGTACTTC
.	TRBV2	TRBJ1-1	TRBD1	CASSLQGAGTEAFF	TGTGCCAGCAGTTTACAGGGGGCGGGCACTGAAGCTTTCTTT
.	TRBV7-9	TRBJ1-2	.	CASSLGETGNGYTF	TGTGCCAGCAGCTTGGGCGAAACAGGGAACGGCTACACCTTC
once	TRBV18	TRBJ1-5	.	CASSPRENWPQHF	TGTGCCAGCTCACCAAGGGAGAACTGGCCCCAGCATTTT
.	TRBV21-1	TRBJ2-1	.	CASTPQGAPGYNEQFF	TGTGCCAGCACCCCGCAGGGCGCCCCGGGCTACAATGAGCAGTTCTTC
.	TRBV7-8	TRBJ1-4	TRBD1	CASSTRQGRDEKLFF	TGTGCCAGCAGCACCAGACAGGGGCGGGATGAAAAACTGTTTTTT
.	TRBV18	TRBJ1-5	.	CASSPNRDSNQPQHF	TGTGCCAGCTCACCTAACAGGGATAGCAATCAGCCCCAGCATTTT
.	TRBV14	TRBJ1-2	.	CASSPAGPKSYGYTF	TGTGCCAGCAGCCCAGCAGGCCCTAAATCCTATGGCTACACCTTC
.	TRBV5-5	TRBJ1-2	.	CASSLGRVNYGYTF	TGTGCCAGCAGTTTGGGCAGGGTTAACTATGGCTACACCTTC
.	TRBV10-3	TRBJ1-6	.	CAISEYEKSPLHF	TGTGCCATCAGTGAGTACGAGAAATCACCCCTCCACTTT
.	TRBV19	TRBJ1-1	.	CASNRYYGTEAFF	TGTGCCAGTAACCGATACTACGGAACTGAAGCTTTCTTT
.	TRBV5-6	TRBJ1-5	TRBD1	CASSSGQVNQPQHF	TGTGCCAGCAGTTCGGGACAGGTTAATCAGCCCCAGCATTTT